A selection of T cell receptor beta chains follows, all from one sample in a study of T cell responses to AZD1222 COVID-19 vaccine. The method was immunoSEQ multiplex PCR; TCRdb's version includes in-frame clones alone and lacks a portion of them. Of approximately 130,000 clones detected, about 89% appear once; the ten largest clones hold 9.5%. Sequences were derived from peripheral blood, sampled 28 days after the second AZD1222 dose. These receptors came from an adult who received the AZD1222 COVID-19 vaccine. Each CDR3 is given with its conserved first and last residue. The D gene is left open where the match is weak. For some rows the clone size is stated as once, few or many, or as a class when expanded; others skip it.

CDR3aa,CDR3nt,j_gene,abundance,v_gene,d_gene
CASSLLGANTEAFF,TGTGCCAGCAGCTTACTAGGGGCGAACACTGAAGCTTTCTTT,TRBJ1-1,.,TRBV7-9,.
CASSYKAALPTDTQYF,TGTGCCAGCAGTTACAAGGCTGCCCTCCCCACAGATACGCAGTATTTT,TRBJ2-3,.,TRBV6-5,.
CASSLESEQPQHF,TGCGCCAGCAGCTTGGAGTCGGAACAGCCCCAGCATTTT,TRBJ1-5,once,TRBV5-1,.
CASSIVGGTYEQYF,TGTGCCAGTAGTATAGTTGGGGGGACCTACGAGCAGTACTTC,TRBJ2-7,.,TRBV19,.
CASSPLGRSDQPQHF,TGTGCCAGCAGCCCCCTTGGACGGAGCGATCAGCCCCAGCATTTT,TRBJ1-5,.,TRBV7-9,.
CASSQDRAGKNIQYF,TGTGCCAGCAGCCAAGACAGGGCGGGCAAAAACATTCAGTACTTC,TRBJ2-4,.,TRBV7-3,TRBD1
CASSYVQQETQYF,TGTGCCAGCAGTTACGTCCAACAAGAGACCCAGTACTTC,TRBJ2-5,.,TRBV6-5,.
CASTDSFDQPQHF,TGTGCCAGCACCGACAGTTTTGATCAGCCCCAGCATTTT,TRBJ1-5,.,TRBV6-5,.
CASSLTRDGSPLHF,TGTGCCAGCAGCTTGACCAGGGATGGTTCACCCCTCCACTTT,TRBJ1-6,.,TRBV7-9,.
CASSVRGENIQYF,TGTGCCAGCAGCGTACGGGGGGAAAACATTCAGTACTTC,TRBJ2-4,.,TRBV9,TRBD2
CASNEQGNTEAFF,TGCGCCAGCAACGAACAGGGGAACACTGAAGCTTTCTTT,TRBJ1-1,once,TRBV5-1,.
CASSSRGASYGYTF,TGTGCCAGCAGCTCCAGGGGCGCGAGCTATGGCTACACCTTC,TRBJ1-2,.,TRBV6-5,.
CASSLDHRTGNTIYF,TGCGCCAGCAGCTTGGATCACCGGACTGGAAACACCATATATTTT,TRBJ1-3,.,TRBV5-1,.
CASSLRQGDYNEQFF,TGTGCCAGCAGCCTCCGGCAGGGGGACTACAATGAGCAGTTCTTC,TRBJ2-1,.,TRBV3-1/TRBV3-2,TRBD1
CASSQVDPRRREGTNEQFF,TGCGCCAGCAGCCAAGTGGACCCCCGGCGGCGGGAGGGCACGAATGAGCAGTTCTTC,TRBJ2-1,.,TRBV4-1,TRBD2
CASSVGVSGGSYNEQFF,TGTGCCAGCAGCGTAGGAGTTAGCGGGGGCTCCTACAATGAGCAGTTCTTC,TRBJ2-1,.,TRBV9,TRBD2
CSGGGGSYGYTF,TGCAGCGGGGGGGGAGGCAGTTATGGCTACACCTTC,TRBJ1-2,.,TRBV29-1,.
CASSPSRGRGEQYF,TGTGCCAGCAGCCCATCCAGGGGTAGGGGCGAGCAGTACTTC,TRBJ2-7,.,TRBV21-1,.
CATQTGEANIQYF,TGTGCCACCCAGACAGGGGAGGCGAACATTCAGTACTTC,TRBJ2-4,.,TRBV10-3,TRBD1
CASSPGWDYGYTF,TGTGCCAGCAGTCCGGGGTGGGACTATGGCTACACCTTC,TRBJ1-2,.,TRBV7-2,.
CASRTGGQPQHF,TGTGCCAGCAGAACAGGGGGACAGCCCCAGCATTTT,TRBJ1-5,.,TRBV6-5,TRBD1
CASSPRSVGSHEQYF,TGTGCCAGCAGCCCCAGAAGTGTCGGGAGTCACGAGCAGTACTTC,TRBJ2-7,.,TRBV4-2,.
CTSSQDGVGGRDQETQYF,TGCACCAGCAGCCAAGATGGTGTTGGAGGGAGGGACCAAGAGACCCAGTACTTC,TRBJ2-5,.,TRBV1,.
CASRDRATNEKLFF,TGTGCCAGCAGAGACAGGGCCACCAATGAAAAACTGTTTTTT,TRBJ1-4,.,TRBV2,TRBD1
CASSLSVLGVLHF,TGTGCCAGCAGCTTATCCGTTTTGGGGGTACTGCACTTC,TRBJ2-7,.,TRBV13,.
CASSRWDRGNPYGYTF,TGTGCCAGCAGCCGATGGGACAGGGGGAACCCCTATGGCTACACCTTC,TRBJ1-2,once,TRBV6-6,TRBD1
CASMGAPYF,TGTGCCAGCATGGGGGCCCCGTACTTC,TRBJ2-7,few,TRBV5-8,.
CASSQAILAGYEQYF,TGTGCCAGCAGCCAAGCTATACTAGCCGGCTACGAGCAGTACTTC,TRBJ2-7,.,TRBV3-1/TRBV3-2,.
CASSTPPGQGPDTQYF,TGTGCCAGTAGTACCCCGCCGGGACAGGGCCCAGATACGCAGTATTTT,TRBJ2-3,.,TRBV19,TRBD1
CASSVSGLVFF,TGTGCCAGCAGTGTATCAGGCTTAGTTTTCTTT,TRBJ1-1,.,TRBV2,.
CASGLPPLQGDQPQHF,TGTGCTAGTGGTTTGCCCCCTTTACAGGGGGATCAGCCCCAGCATTTT,TRBJ1-5,.,TRBV12-5,TRBD1
CASSDIPQAYEQYF,TGTGCCAGCAGTGATATCCCGCAAGCATACGAGCAGTACTTC,TRBJ2-7,few,TRBV2,.
CAWGTEGNTIYF,TGTGCCTGGGGGACAGAGGGAAACACCATATATTTT,TRBJ1-3,few,TRBV30,TRBD1
CASSSSMWVLLNTEAFF,TGTGCCAGTAGCTCTTCGATGTGGGTTCTTTTAAACACTGAAGCTTTCTTT,TRBJ1-1,.,TRBV19,.
CASSFGAGNTIYF,TGTGCCAGCAGTTTCGGAGCTGGAAACACCATATATTTT,TRBJ1-3,once,TRBV12-3/TRBV12-4,.
CASSYSPEFPDTQYF,TGTGCCAGCAGTTACTCACCGGAGTTCCCAGATACGCAGTATTTT,TRBJ2-3,.,TRBV6-5,.
CASSFRGTDYNEQFF,TGTGCCAGCAGCTTCCGAGGGACCGATTACAATGAGCAGTTCTTC,TRBJ2-1,.,TRBV7-2,.
CASSFSSGNTIYF,TGTGCCAGCAGTTTCTCCTCTGGAAACACCATATATTTT,TRBJ1-3,.,TRBV12-3/TRBV12-4,.
CASTPTGQGGPGELFF,TGTGCCAGCACCCCGACGGGACAGGGTGGGCCCGGGGAGCTGTTTTTT,TRBJ2-2,.,TRBV11-1,TRBD1
CASLRGQLNTEAFF,TGTGCCAGTCTGAGGGGACAGCTGAACACTGAAGCTTTCTTT,TRBJ1-1,.,TRBV19,TRBD1
CASSLLTEGGNTIYF,TGTGCCAGCAGCCTCCTAACTGAGGGGGGAAACACCATATATTTT,TRBJ1-3,.,TRBV3-1/TRBV3-2,.
CASSPRSGDGYTF,TGTGCCAGCAGCCCACGAAGTGGGGATGGCTACACCTTC,TRBJ1-2,once,TRBV7-9,.
CASSGILTDTQYF,TGTGCCAGCAGCGGTATCCTCACAGATACGCAGTATTTT,TRBJ2-3,.,TRBV9,.
CAISESQGNQPQHF,TGTGCCATCAGTGAGTCACAGGGGAATCAGCCCCAGCATTTT,TRBJ1-5,.,TRBV10-3,TRBD1
CASSLAGLAGTDTQYF,TGCGCCAGCAGCTTGGCCGGACTAGCGGGCACAGATACGCAGTATTTT,TRBJ2-3,.,TRBV5-1,TRBD2
CASSLQYILGSSEKLFF,TGTGCCAGCAGCCTACAATACATTTTGGGGTCATCTGAAAAACTGTTTTTT,TRBJ1-4,.,TRBV11-2,.
CASSSTGGEDYYEQYF,TGTGCCAGTAGTTCGACGGGGGGGGAGGACTATTACGAGCAGTACTTC,TRBJ2-7,.,TRBV19,TRBD2
CATGTGGAGANVLTF,TGTGCCACCGGGACAGGGGGCGCTGGGGCCAACGTCCTGACTTTC,TRBJ2-6,.,TRBV10-3,TRBD1
CASSDRGYGNTIYF,TGTGCCAGCAGTGACAGGGGGTATGGAAACACCATATATTTT,TRBJ1-3,.,TRBV7-9,TRBD1
CASSFGQGGGSPLHF,TGTGCCAGCAGTTTCGGACAGGGGGGAGGTTCACCCCTCCACTTT,TRBJ1-6,.,TRBV6-2/TRBV6-3,TRBD1
CASSELPVGGNTIYF,TGTGCCAGCAGTGAACTACCCGTCGGTGGAAACACCATATATTTT,TRBJ1-3,.,TRBV6-1,.